This T cell receptor beta chain is drawn from a study of spatial heterogeneity in lung cancer. Study in general: Alpha-chain sequences were consistently detected in smaller numbers than beta-chain sequences.

Every molecule of TCR cDNA had its own unique molecular identifier. TCRdb reprocessed the 5' RACE reads via MiXCR and lists one record per CDR3 protein. The sample yields 75,000 to 85,000 distinct CDR3 sequences, approximately 20% seen once. Time point described: sample taken at primary tumor resection. The input material, whole RNA from tumor, nontumor lung or frozen PBMC, was sequenced unsorted. Samples came from 65 to 75 TRACERx patients with untreated early-stage lung cancer. Germline V gene lookup returns CDR1 MNHEY and CDR2 SMNVEV (reference sequence). V lost 0 bases to trimming and J lost 4 bases, with 9 bases between them. There are 14 residues in the CDR3.

V usage is TRBV27 and J usage is TRBJ2-5; no clear D. The TCR sequence derives from a male donor with early-stage non-small cell lung cancer. Source: PBMCs, taken at surgery. The CDR3 region is CASSLSVGIETQYF. For the CDR3, the DNA is TGTGCCAGCAGTTTATCGGTAGGGATAGAGACCCAGTACTTC.